A selection of T cell receptor beta chains follows, all from one sample in a study of early T cells in non-severe SARS-CoV-2 infection. A single record per CDR3 protein comes from TCRdb applying MiXCR to the 5' RACE reads. The sample records 20,000 to 25,000 distinct CDR3 sequences, roughly 4.8% being singletons. The sample comprised whole blood. The source is an adult who was a healthcare worker with PCR-confirmed SARS-CoV-2 infection or an uninfected control (not recorded which). Both conserved end residues are part of each CDR3. Each record gives: clone size, V gene, D gene, J gene, CDR3 protein, CDR3 DNA. The D gene is left open where the match is weak. Clone size is given for some rows only: seen once, a few or many times, or a class if the clone is expanded.

many	TRBV27	.	TRBJ2-1	CASSPRGRSDEQFF	TGTGCCAGCAGTCCCCGGGGGAGAAGCGATGAGCAGTTCTTC
.	TRBV27	TRBD2	TRBJ2-7	CASSLSAGESSYEQYF	TGTGCCAGCAGTTTATCGGCGGGGGAGAGCTCCTACGAGCAGTACTTC
many	TRBV28	.	TRBJ2-3	CASGRVSTDTQYF	TGTGCCAGCGGCAGGGTATCCACAGATACGCAGTATTTT
.	TRBV21-1	.	TRBJ2-7	CASKDASSYEQYF	TGTGCCAGCAAGGACGCGAGCTCCTACGAGCAGTACTTC
.	TRBV5-1	.	TRBJ2-3	CASSFGGATDTQYF	TGCGCCAGCAGCTTTGGAGGGGCCACAGATACGCAGTATTTT
many	TRBV7-9	.	TRBJ2-1	CASSFDRPFSGDEQFF	TGTGCCAGCAGCTTCGACAGGCCATTCAGCGGGGATGAGCAGTTCTTC
many	TRBV25-1	TRBD1	TRBJ2-1	CASSPGGTGSYTEQFF	TGTGCCAGCAGTCCCGGGGGGACAGGGAGTTACACTGAGCAGTTCTTC
.	TRBV7-3	.	TRBJ2-2	CASTSGPNTGELFF	TGTGCCAGCACGAGCGGCCCAAACACCGGGGAGCTGTTTTTT
few	TRBV5-1	.	TRBJ2-1	CASYHGGSYNEQFF	TGCGCCAGCTACCATGGGGGTTCCTACAATGAGCAGTTCTTC
.	TRBV3-1	.	TRBJ2-3	CASSQGLRTQYF	TGTGCCAGCAGCCAAGGTCTTCGTACGCAGTATTTT
.	TRBV24-1	TRBD2	TRBJ2-7	CATPGGLEEQYF	TGTGCCACCCCGGGGGGGCTGGAAGAGCAGTACTTC
.	TRBV18	TRBD1	TRBJ2-7	CASSPRQGDSYEQYF	TGTGCCAGCTCACCCCGACAGGGGGACTCCTACGAGCAGTACTTC
many	TRBV2	TRBD2	TRBJ2-7	CASRTGTSGGSNWEQYF	TGTGCCAGCAGGACGGGGACTAGCGGGGGTTCGAATTGGGAGCAGTACTTC
many	TRBV28	.	TRBJ2-7	CASSFWGESNYEQYF	TGTGCCAGCAGTTTTTGGGGCGAATCTAACTACGAGCAGTACTTC
many	TRBV7-8	.	TRBJ2-7	CASSSPGGSGEQYF	TGTGCCAGCAGCTCACCGGGGGGCTCCGGCGAGCAGTACTTC
many	TRBV20-1	.	TRBJ2-7	CSARILVEQYF	TGCAGTGCTAGAATACTTGTCGAGCAGTACTTC
many	TRBV7-2	.	TRBJ1-1	CASSLGRMNTEAFF	TGTGCCAGCAGCTTAGGACGGATGAACACTGAAGCTTTCTTT
.	TRBV20-1	TRBD1	TRBJ2-7	CSAGTGGSYEQYF	TGCAGTGCCGGGACAGGGGGCTCCTACGAGCAGTACTTC
many	TRBV4-1	.	TRBJ2-3	CASSQDRGNTDTQYF	TGCGCCAGCAGCCAAGACCGCGGGAACACAGATACGCAGTATTTT
many	TRBV29-1	.	TRBJ2-1	CSVAQWGDEQFF	TGCAGCGTTGCCCAATGGGGCGATGAGCAGTTCTTC
many	TRBV7-9	TRBD1	TRBJ1-5	CASSRGTGIQPQHF	TGTGCCAGCAGCCGGGGGACAGGGATCCAGCCCCAGCATTTT
many	TRBV20-1	.	TRBJ2-7	CSAKPGRQSNEQYF	TGCAGTGCTAAACCGGGCCGACAGTCAAACGAGCAGTACTTC
many	TRBV4-2	.	TRBJ1-4	CASTQVAGGEKLFF	TGTGCCAGCACCCAGGTCGCGGGGGGTGAAAAACTGTTTTTT
many	TRBV30	TRBD1	TRBJ1-6	CAWSLRTGAGSPLHF	TGTGCCTGGAGTTTGAGGACAGGGGCGGGTTCACCCCTCCACTTT
few	TRBV6-1	.	TRBJ2-7	CASSETAYEQYF	TGTGCCAGCAGTGAGACAGCCTACGAGCAGTACTTC
many	TRBV29-1	TRBD1	TRBJ1-1	CSIPGQAMNTEAFF	TGCAGCATCCCGGGACAGGCAATGAACACTGAAGCTTTCTTT
many	TRBV18	.	TRBJ1-1	CASSPPRRVGGTEAFF	TGTGCCAGCTCACCTCCCAGGCGGGTAGGAGGCACTGAAGCTTTCTTT
.	TRBV6-4	TRBD2	TRBJ2-1	CASSFLAGNEQFF	TGTGCCAGCAGCTTCCTAGCGGGCAATGAGCAGTTCTTC
few	TRBV7-2	TRBD2	TRBJ2-5	CASSLGGLAGQETQYF	TGTGCCAGCAGCTTAGGGGGACTAGCGGGGCAAGAGACCCAGTACTTC
few	TRBV29-1	.	TRBJ2-1	CSVEARTLNEQFF	TGCAGCGTTGAAGCGAGAACGTTAAATGAGCAGTTCTTC
.	TRBV20-1	TRBD2	TRBJ2-1	CSADSGSSYNEQFF	TGCAGTGCGGATAGCGGGAGCTCCTACAATGAGCAGTTCTTC
few	TRBV16	.	TRBJ1-6	CASSQPQGYNSPLHF	TGTGCCAGCAGCCAACCGCAGGGGTATAATTCACCCCTCCACTTT
.	TRBV7-9	TRBD1	TRBJ1-2	CASSSKGQLPYGYTF	TGTGCCAGCAGCTCCAAGGGACAGCTTCCGTATGGCTACACCTTC
.	TRBV5-4	TRBD2	TRBJ2-3	CASSSGLAASRTDTQYF	TGTGCCAGCAGCTCGGGACTAGCGGCTAGCCGCACAGATACGCAGTATTTT
many	TRBV12-3/TRBV12-4	.	TRBJ2-7	CASRTLVTSGYEQYF	TGTGCCAGCAGGACCCTTGTCACGTCGGGCTACGAGCAGTACTTC
many	TRBV18	TRBD1	TRBJ1-5	CASSAGTGGYSNQPQHF	TGTGCCAGCTCAGCCGGGACAGGGGGTTATAGCAATCAGCCCCAGCATTTT
few	TRBV18	.	TRBJ2-3	CASTPGDTQYF	TGTGCCAGCACTCCGGGAGATACGCAGTATTTT
many	TRBV28	TRBD1	TRBJ1-5	CASSTGDQPQHF	TGTGCCAGCAGCACAGGGGATCAGCCCCAGCATTTT
many	TRBV18	TRBD2	TRBJ2-2	CASSPGLAGAGGELFF	TGTGCCAGCTCACCGGGACTAGCGGGAGCAGGCGGGGAGCTGTTTTTT
many	TRBV24-1	.	TRBJ1-1	CATSDGGGRNEAFF	TGTGCCACCAGTGATGGAGGGGGGCGGAATGAAGCTTTCTTT
few	TRBV3-1	.	TRBJ2-6	CASSQGGYSGANVLTF	TGTGCCAGCAGCCAAGGAGGGTATAGTGGGGCCAACGTCCTGACTTTC
many	TRBV9	.	TRBJ1-3	CASSVDGALGNTIYF	TGTGCCAGCAGCGTAGACGGGGCCCTTGGAAACACCATATATTTT
few	TRBV29-1	TRBD1	TRBJ2-7	CSVEGTGTPYEQYF	TGCAGCGTTGAGGGGACAGGGACACCCTACGAGCAGTACTTC
.	TRBV19	TRBD1	TRBJ2-2	CASSNEGQTGELFF	TGTGCCAGTAGCAACGAGGGACAGACCGGGGAGCTGTTTTTT
few	TRBV4-1	.	TRBJ2-7	CASSPGVEQYF	TGCGCCAGCAGCCCAGGGGTCGAGCAGTACTTC
many	TRBV10-3	.	TRBJ1-2	CAISESTRNYGYTF	TGTGCCATCAGTGAGTCGACACGGAACTATGGCTACACCTTC
few	TRBV4-1	.	TRBJ2-3	CASSQEAARAGTDTQYF	TGCGCCAGCAGCCAAGAGGCAGCTAGGGCTGGCACAGATACGCAGTATTTT
few	TRBV30	.	TRBJ2-5	CAWSAAETQYF	TGTGCCTGGAGTGCGGCGGAGACCCAGTACTTC
many	TRBV18	TRBD1	TRBJ2-2	CASSPSGTGGSGELFF	TGTGCCAGCTCACCATCCGGGACAGGGGGCTCCGGGGAGCTGTTTTTT
few	TRBV5-1	.	TRBJ1-2	CASSPANSVYGYTF	TGCGCCAGCAGCCCTGCTAACAGCGTCTATGGCTACACCTTC
many	TRBV3-1	TRBD2	TRBJ2-1	CASSPPRTSGGYNEQFF	TGTGCCAGCAGTCCCCCACGGACTAGCGGAGGCTACAATGAGCAGTTCTTC
many	TRBV2	TRBD1	TRBJ1-1	CASRSQGVVGTEAFF	TGTGCCAGCCGGAGCCAGGGGGTCGTGGGCACTGAAGCTTTCTTT
few	TRBV18	TRBD2	TRBJ2-4	CASSPRGGTKNIQYF	TGTGCCAGCTCACCGCGGGGGGGCACCAAAAACATTCAGTACTTC
many	TRBV20-1	TRBD1	TRBJ1-4	CSARATGGNEKLFF	TGCAGTGCTAGAGCGACAGGGGGAAATGAAAAACTGTTTTTT
few	TRBV9	.	TRBJ2-1	CASSVSGDGNEQFF	TGTGCCAGCAGCGTATCTGGGGATGGCAATGAGCAGTTCTTC
many	TRBV6-1	TRBD2	TRBJ2-1	CASSETIGGSWGEQFF	TGTGCCAGCAGTGAAACTATAGGCGGGAGCTGGGGTGAGCAGTTCTTC